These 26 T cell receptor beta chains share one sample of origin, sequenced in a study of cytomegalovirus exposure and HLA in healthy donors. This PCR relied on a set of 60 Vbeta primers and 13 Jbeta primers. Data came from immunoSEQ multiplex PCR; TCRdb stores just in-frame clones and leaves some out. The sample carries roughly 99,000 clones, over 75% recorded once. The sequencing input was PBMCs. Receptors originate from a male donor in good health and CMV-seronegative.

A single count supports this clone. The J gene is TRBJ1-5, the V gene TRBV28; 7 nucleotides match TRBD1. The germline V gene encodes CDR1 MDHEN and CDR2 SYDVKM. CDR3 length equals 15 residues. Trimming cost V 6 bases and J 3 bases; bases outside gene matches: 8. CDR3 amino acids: CASRGVTGLNQPQHF. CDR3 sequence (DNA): TGTGCCAGCAGGGGGGTGACAGGGCTCAATCAGCCCCAGCATTTT. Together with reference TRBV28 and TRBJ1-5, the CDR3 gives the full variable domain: DVKVTQSSRYLVKRTGEKVFLECVQDMDHENMFWYRQDPGLGLRLIYFSYDVKMKEKGDIPEGYSVSREKKERFSLILESASTNQTSMYLCASRGVTGLNQPQHFGDGTRLSIL.

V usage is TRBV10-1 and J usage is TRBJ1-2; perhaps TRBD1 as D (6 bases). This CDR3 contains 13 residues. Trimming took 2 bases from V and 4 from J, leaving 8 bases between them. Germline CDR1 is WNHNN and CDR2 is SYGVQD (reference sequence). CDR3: CASSETGSYGYTF. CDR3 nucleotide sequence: TGCGCCAGCAGTGAGACAGGGTCCTATGGCTACACCTTC.

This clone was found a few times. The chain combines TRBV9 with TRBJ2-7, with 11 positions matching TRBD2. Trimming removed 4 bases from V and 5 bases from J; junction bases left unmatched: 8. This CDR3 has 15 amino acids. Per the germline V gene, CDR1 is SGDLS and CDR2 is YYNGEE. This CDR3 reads CASSQLGTSGDEQYF. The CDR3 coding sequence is TGTGCCAGCAGCCAATTAGGGACTAGCGGCGACGAGCAGTACTTC.

The CDR3 bases are TGTGCCAGCAGCTTAGTAGGGCTAGCGGGCGCAGATACGCAGTATTTT. This codes for CASSLVGLAGADTQYF. The chain recombines TRBV7-8 with TRBJ2-3; the match to TRBD2 covers 8 bases. The CDR3 has 16 residues. Germline CDR1 reads SGHVS; CDR2 reads FQNEAQ. V gave up 1 base and J gave up 4 bases; unmatched junction bases: 7.

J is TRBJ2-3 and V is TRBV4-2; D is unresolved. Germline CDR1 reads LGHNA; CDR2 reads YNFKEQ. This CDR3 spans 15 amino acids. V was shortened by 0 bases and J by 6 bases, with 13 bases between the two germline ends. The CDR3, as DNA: TGTGCCAGCAGCCAAGATTGGTTTAAGAGGGATACGCAGTATTTT. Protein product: CASSQDWFKRDTQYF.

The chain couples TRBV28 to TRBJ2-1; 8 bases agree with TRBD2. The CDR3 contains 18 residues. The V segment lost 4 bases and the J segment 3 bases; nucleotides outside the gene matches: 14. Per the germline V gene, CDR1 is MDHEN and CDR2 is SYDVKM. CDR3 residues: CASSYRVAGTFLYNEQFF. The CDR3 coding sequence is TGTGCCAGCAGTTACCGGGTAGCGGGAACCTTCCTCTACAATGAGCAGTTCTTC.

The CDR3 reads CASSERLAGGVTGELFF. In DNA, the CDR3 is TGTGCCAGCAGTGAACGGCTAGCGGGAGGAGTAACCGGGGAGCTGTTTTTT. The genes are TRBV2 and TRBJ2-2; 11 nucleotides align to TRBD2. CDR1 and CDR2 from the germline V gene are SNHLY and FYNNEI. V trimming: 2 bases; J trimming: 5 bases; junction bases outside the gene matches: 7. The CDR3 contains 17 residues.

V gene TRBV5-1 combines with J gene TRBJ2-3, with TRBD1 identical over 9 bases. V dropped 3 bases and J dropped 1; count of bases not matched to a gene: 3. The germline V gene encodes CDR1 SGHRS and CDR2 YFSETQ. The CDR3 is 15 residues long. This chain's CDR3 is CASSWGQGRTDTQYF. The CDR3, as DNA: TGCGCCAGCAGCTGGGGACAGGGCCGCACAGATACGCAGTATTTT.

CDR3 loop: CASSQDLAESSNEQFF. CDR3 bases: TGCGCCAGCAGCCAAGATTTGGCGGAAAGTTCCAATGAGCAGTTCTTC. The chain joins TRBV4-1 to TRBJ2-1, with D uncertain. The CDR3 covers 16 residues. CDR1 is MGHRA, CDR2 YSYEKL, per germline. Trimming removed 0 bases at V and 6 bases at J, with 15 bases between.

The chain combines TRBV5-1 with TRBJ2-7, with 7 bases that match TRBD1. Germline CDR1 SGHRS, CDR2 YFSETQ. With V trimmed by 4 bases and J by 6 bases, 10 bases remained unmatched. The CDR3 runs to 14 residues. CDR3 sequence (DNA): TGCGCCAGCAGCCCGGGCAACAGGGGCGGCGAGCAGTACTTC. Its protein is CASSPGNRGGEQYF.

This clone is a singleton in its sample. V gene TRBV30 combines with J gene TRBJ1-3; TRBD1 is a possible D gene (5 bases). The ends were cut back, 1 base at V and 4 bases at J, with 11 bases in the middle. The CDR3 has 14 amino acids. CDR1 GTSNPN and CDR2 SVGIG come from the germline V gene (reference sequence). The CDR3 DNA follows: TGTGCCTGGAGTGGGACAAGTTTGGGAAACACCATATATTTT. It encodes CAWSGTSLGNTIYF. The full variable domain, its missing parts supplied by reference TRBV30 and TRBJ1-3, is SQTIHQWPATLVQPVGSPLSLECTVEGTSNPNLYWYRQAAGRGLQLLFYSVGIGQISSEVPQNLSASRPQDRQFILSSKKLLLSDSGFYLCAWSGTSLGNTIYFGEGSWLTVV.

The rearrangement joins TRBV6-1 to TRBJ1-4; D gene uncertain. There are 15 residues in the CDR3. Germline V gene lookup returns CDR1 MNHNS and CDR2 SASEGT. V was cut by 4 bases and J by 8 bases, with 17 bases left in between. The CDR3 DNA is TGTGCCAGCAGTGTTTCGTCGGGTAGATTCGAAAAACTGTTTTTT. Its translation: CASSVSSGRFEKLFF.

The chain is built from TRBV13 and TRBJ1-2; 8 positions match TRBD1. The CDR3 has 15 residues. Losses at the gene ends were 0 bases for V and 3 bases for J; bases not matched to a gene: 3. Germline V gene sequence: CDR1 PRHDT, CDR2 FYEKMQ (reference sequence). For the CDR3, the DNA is TGTGCCAGCAGCTTAGGGGACAGGGTAGACTATGGCTACACCTTC. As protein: CASSLGDRVDYGYTF.

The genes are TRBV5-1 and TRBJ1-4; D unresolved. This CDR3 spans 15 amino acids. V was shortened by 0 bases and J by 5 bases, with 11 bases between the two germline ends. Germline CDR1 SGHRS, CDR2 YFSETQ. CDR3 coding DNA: TGCGCCAGCAGCTTGGCAGGCAGGTCCAATGAAAAACTGTTTTTT. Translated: CASSLAGRSNEKLFF.

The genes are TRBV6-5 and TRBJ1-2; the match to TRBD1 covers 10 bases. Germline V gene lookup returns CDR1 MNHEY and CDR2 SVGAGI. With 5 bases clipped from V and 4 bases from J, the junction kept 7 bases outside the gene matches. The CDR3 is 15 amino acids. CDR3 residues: CASSTTRTGGYGYTF. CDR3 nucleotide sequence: TGTGCCAGCAGTACCACTCGGACAGGGGGCTATGGCTACACCTTC.

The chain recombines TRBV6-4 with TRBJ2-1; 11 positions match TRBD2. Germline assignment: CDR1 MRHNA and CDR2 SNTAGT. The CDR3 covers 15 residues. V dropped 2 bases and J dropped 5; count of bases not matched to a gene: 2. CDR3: CASSDQGLADNEQFF. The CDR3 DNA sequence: TGTGCCAGCAGTGACCAGGGACTAGCGGACAATGAGCAGTTCTTC.

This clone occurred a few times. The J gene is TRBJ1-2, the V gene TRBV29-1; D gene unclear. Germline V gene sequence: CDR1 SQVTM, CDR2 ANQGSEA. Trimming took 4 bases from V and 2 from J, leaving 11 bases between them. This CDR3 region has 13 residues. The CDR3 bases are TGCAGCGTTGCCATTGACGGGAACTATGGCTACACCTTC. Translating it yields CSVAIDGNYGYTF.

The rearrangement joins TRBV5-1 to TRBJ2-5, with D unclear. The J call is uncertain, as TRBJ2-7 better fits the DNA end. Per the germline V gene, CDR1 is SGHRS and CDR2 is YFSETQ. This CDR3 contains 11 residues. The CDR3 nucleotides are TGCGCCAGCAGCAGATCCTACGAGCAGTACTTC. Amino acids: CASSRSYEQYF.

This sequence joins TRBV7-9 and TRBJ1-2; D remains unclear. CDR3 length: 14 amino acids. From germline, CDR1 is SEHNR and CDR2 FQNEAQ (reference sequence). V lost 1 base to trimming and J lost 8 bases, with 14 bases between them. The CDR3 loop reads CASSLVRGGMGYTF. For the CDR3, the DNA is TGTGCCAGCAGCTTAGTTCGGGGAGGGATGGGCTACACCTTC.

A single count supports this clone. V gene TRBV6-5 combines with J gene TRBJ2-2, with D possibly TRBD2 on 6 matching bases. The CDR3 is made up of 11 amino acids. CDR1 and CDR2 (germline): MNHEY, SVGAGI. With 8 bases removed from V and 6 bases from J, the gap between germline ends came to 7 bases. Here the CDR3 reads CASRGSGELFF. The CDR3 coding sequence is TGTGCCAGCCGGGGGTCCGGGGAGCTGTTTTTT.

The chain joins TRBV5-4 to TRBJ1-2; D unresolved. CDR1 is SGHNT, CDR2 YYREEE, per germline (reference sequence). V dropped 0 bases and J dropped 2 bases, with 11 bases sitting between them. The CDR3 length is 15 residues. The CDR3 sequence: CASSLGKQINYGYTF. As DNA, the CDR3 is TGTGCCAGCAGCTTGGGGAAACAGATCAACTATGGCTACACCTTC. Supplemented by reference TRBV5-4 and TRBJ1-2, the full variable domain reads ETGVTQSPTHLIKTRGQQVTLRCSSQSGHNTVSWYQQALGQGPQFIFQYYREEENGRGNFPPRFSGLQFPNYSSELNVNALELDDSALYLCASSLGKQINYGYTFGSGTRLTVV.

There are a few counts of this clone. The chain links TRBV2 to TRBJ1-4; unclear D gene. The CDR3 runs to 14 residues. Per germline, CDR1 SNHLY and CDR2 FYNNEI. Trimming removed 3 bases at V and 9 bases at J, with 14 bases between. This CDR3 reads CASSDRQSRQKLFF. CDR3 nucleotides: TGTGCCAGCAGTGACAGACAATCACGGCAAAAACTGTTTTTT.

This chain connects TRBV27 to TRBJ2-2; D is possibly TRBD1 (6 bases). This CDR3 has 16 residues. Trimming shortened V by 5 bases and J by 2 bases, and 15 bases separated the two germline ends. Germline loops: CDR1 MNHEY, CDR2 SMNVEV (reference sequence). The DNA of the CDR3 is TGTGCCAGCAGTAACTTCGACAGGTTAAACACCGGGGAGCTGTTTTTT. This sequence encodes CASSNFDRLNTGELFF.

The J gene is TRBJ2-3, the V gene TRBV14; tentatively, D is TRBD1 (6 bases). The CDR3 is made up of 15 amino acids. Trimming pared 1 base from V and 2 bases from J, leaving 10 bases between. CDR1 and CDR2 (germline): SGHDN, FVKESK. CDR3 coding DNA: TGTGCCAGCAGCCAAGGTTACAGGGACACAGATACGCAGTATTTT. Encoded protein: CASSQGYRDTDTQYF.

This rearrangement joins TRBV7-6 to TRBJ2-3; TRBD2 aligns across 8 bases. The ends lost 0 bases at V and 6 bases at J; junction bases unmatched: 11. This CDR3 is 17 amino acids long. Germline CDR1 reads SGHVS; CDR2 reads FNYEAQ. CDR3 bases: TGTGCCAGCAGCTTAGCGCTGGGGCGGGAGGTTTCCGATACGCAGTATTTT. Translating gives CASSLALGREVSDTQYF.

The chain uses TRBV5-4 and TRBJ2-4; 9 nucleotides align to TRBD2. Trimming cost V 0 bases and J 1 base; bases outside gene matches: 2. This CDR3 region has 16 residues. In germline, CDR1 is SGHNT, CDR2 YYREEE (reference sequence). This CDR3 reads CASSLGGLAAKNIQYF. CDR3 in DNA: TGTGCCAGCAGCTTGGGAGGACTAGCGGCCAAAAACATTCAGTACTTC.